The clone carrying this TCR beta chain occurred a few times. Its cognate antigen is unknown. The CDR3 loop spans 15 amino acids. Deletions cut 8 bases from V and 6 bases from J, with 17 bases between. The V gene's germline CDR1 is MNHEY and CDR2 SVGAGI. The record originates from a study of cytomegalovirus exposure and HLA in healthy donors. Whole-study results and caveats: Among TCR beta chains, those listed as cytomegalovirus-associated numbered under 200. Prediction of most subjects' HLA-A and HLA-B alleles by TCR beta sequences was reportedly accurate. A later analysis showed that HLA-associated TCR beta chains had undergone more clonal expansion than equally common others.

Use of 60 Vbeta and 13 Jbeta primers characterized the PCR. Libraries were prepared by immunoSEQ multiplex PCR; TCRdb keeps only in-frame clonotypes and omits some of them. The table has around 180,000 clones, approximately 84% seen once. The sample taken for sequencing was PBMCs. This clonotype was obtained from a girl between 10 and 17 years old in good health and CMV-seropositive. The rearrangement joins TRBV6-5 to TRBJ1-6; D unclear. The CDR3 is CASQVGPSGNSPLHF. Written as DNA, the CDR3 is TGTGCCAGCCAAGTCGGTCCTTCGGGTAATTCACCCCTCCACTTT.